These 8 T cell receptor beta chains were sequenced from one sample in a study of Tregs in tolerant kidney transplant recipients (dated by TCRdb to about 2019). The protocol used for the library was the immunoSEQ multiplex PCR assay. TCRdb holds this immuneACCESS table with in-frame rearrangements only. Some clones are missing; in checked studies, unresolved V genes explain under half, and the rest has no known cause. Counted in this sample were 15,000 to 20,000 clones; less than 70% of them appeared once. 3% to 3.5% of the sample goes to the ten largest clones. For these TCRs, the target antigens are not known. Sequenced material: Tregs from blood cultured with allogeneic cells. These receptors came from a human donor in good health.

The chain has TRBV5-4 and TRBJ1-3; D not certain. Germline V lookup: CDR1 SGHNT, CDR2 YYREEE (reference sequence). The length of the CDR3 is 15 residues. Trimming took off 1 base at V and 10 bases at J, with 18 bases between the two ends. The CDR3 here is CASSLRAPLSSTIYF. The DNA of the CDR3 is TGTGCCAGCAGCTTGCGGGCCCCATTAAGCTCTACCATATATTTT.

J is TRBJ2-3 and V is TRBV30, with D possibly matching TRBD2 (5 bases). This CDR3 has 14 residues. The ends were cut back, 4 bases at V and 0 bases at J, with 11 bases in the middle. Germline lookup yields CDR1 GTSNPN and CDR2 SVGIG (reference sequence). CDR3 DNA sequence: TGTGCCTGGAATCTAGGACTGAGCACAGATACGCAGTATTTT. It yields the protein CAWNLGLSTDTQYF. The whole variable domain, filled in from reference TRBV30 and TRBJ2-3, reads SQTIHQWPATLVQPVGSPLSLECTVEGTSNPNLYWYRQAAGRGLQLLFYSVGIGQISSEVPQNLSASRPQDRQFILSSKKLLLSDSGFYLCAWNLGLSTDTQYFGPGTRLTVL.

J is TRBJ1-1 and V is TRBV5-6; 8 nucleotides line up with TRBD1. Trimming at V came to 4 bases and at J to 5 bases, leaving 22 bases not matched to a gene. The CDR3 spans 19 residues. Germline CDR1 and CDR2: SGHDT and YYEEEE. CDR3 sequence: CASSIVSRGLWSEGTEAFF. The CDR3 DNA reads as TGTGCCAGCAGCATAGTTTCCAGGGGGCTTTGGTCTGAGGGGACTGAAGCTTTCTTT. The full variable domain, rest sourced from reference TRBV5-6 and TRBJ1-1, is DAGVTQSPTHLIKTRGQQVTLRCSPKSGHDTVSWYQQALGQGPQFIFQYYEEEERQRGNFPDRFSGHQFPNYSSELNVNALLLGDSALYLCASSIVSRGLWSEGTEAFFGQGTRLTVV.

J is TRBJ2-3 and V is TRBV7-3; 12 nucleotides match TRBD2. V dropped 2 bases and J dropped 4; count of bases not matched to a gene: 1. The CDR3 has 15 amino acids. Germline CDR1 and CDR2: SGHTA and FQGTGA. In nucleotides, the CDR3 is TGTGCCAGCAGCTTATCTAGCGGGGGGGCAGATACGCAGTATTTT. Amino acid sequence: CASSLSSGGADTQYF.

The table lists this clone with a count of one. CDR3 in DNA: TGTGCCAGCAGAGCATGGGGACAGGGGGGCGAGCAGTACTTC. This sequence encodes CASRAWGQGGEQYF. The chain links TRBV6-5 to TRBJ2-7; TRBD1 agrees at 11 bases. V shed 6 bases and J 6 bases; nucleotides not matched to a gene: 7. The germline gives CDR1 MNHEY, CDR2 SVGAGI. This CDR3 has 14 residues.

This chain uses TRBV18 with TRBJ1-1; D is uncertain. Trimming removed 6 bases from V and 10 bases from J, with 15 bases in between. Germline loops: CDR1 KGHSH, CDR2 LQKENI. This CDR3 region has 12 residues. CDR3 nucleotides: TGTGCCAGCTCCCAAAGGCGGGCGCGAGCTTTCTTT. Amino acid sequence: CASSQRRARAFF.

V and J are TRBV18 and TRBJ2-7; TRBD1 matches 8 bases. The junction had 7 bases not matched to a gene; V was cut back by 3 bases and J by 3 bases. Germline lookup yields CDR1 KGHSH and CDR2 LQKENI. This CDR3 has 15 amino acids. CDR3 bases: TGTGCCAGCTCACCGGGGACAGGCGGCGTCTACGAGCAGTACTTC. Translation gives CASSPGTGGVYEQYF.

This clone has more than one count but fewer than ten. This chain joins TRBV23-1 and TRBJ1-2; D not resolved. TRBV23-1 is marked as an open reading frame, function uncertain. V lost 6 bases and J lost 3, with 23 bases in between. This CDR3 spans 17 amino acids. The CDR3 nucleotides read TGCGCCAGCAGATTTGGGCTCGACCGAGATAAGGACTATGGCTACACCTTC. This codes for CASRFGLDRDKDYGYTF.